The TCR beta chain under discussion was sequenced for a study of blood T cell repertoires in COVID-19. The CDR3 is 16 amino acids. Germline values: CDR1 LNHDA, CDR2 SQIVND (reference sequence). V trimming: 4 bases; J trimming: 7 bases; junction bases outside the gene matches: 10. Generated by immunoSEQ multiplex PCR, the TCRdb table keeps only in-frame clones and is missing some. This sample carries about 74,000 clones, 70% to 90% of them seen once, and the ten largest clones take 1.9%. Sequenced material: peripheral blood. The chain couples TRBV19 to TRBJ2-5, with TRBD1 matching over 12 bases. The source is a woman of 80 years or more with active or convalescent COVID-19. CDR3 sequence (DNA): TGTGCCAGTAGTAGGCAGGGGACAGGGGGCGCTGGGACCCAGTACTTC. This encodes CASSRQGTGGAGTQYF.